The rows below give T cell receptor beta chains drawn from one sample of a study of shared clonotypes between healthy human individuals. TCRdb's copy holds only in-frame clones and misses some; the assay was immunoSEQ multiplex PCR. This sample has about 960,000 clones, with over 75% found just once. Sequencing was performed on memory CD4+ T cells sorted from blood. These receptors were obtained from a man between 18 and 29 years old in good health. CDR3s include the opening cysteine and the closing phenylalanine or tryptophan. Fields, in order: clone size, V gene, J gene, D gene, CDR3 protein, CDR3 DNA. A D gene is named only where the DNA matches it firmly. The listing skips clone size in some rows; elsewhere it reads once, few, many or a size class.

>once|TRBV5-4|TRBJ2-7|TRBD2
CASTPAGETPYEQYF
TGTGCCAGCACTCCAGCGGGAGAGACCCCCTACGAGCAGTACTTC
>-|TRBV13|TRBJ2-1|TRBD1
CASSTSDRGGTEQFF
TGTGCCAGCAGCACCTCGGACAGGGGTGGCACTGAGCAGTTCTTC
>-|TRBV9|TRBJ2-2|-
CASSELTVNTGELFF
TGTGCCAGCAGCGAGTTGACAGTCAACACCGGGGAGCTGTTTTTT
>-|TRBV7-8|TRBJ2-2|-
CVPGGMNTGELFF
TGTGTTCCCGGAGGGATGAACACCGGGGAGCTGTTTTTT
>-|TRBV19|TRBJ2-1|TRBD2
CASSFPSGRSYNEQFF
TGTGCCAGTAGTTTCCCAAGCGGGAGGTCCTACAATGAGCAGTTCTTC
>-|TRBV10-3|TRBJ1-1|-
CAISESSRANTEAFF
TGTGCCATCAGTGAGTCGAGTAGGGCGAACACTGAAGCTTTCTTT
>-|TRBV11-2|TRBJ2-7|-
CASSLVGWGRLTYEQYF
TGTGCCAGCAGCTTAGTAGGGTGGGGCCGCTTAACCTACGAGCAGTACTTC
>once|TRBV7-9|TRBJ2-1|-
CASSPTSSSYNEQFF
TGTGCCAGCAGCCCAACCTCCAGCTCCTACAATGAGCAGTTCTTC
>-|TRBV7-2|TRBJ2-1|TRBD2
CASTPGLAGPMGSYNEQFF
TGTGCCAGCACGCCGGGGCTAGCGGGGCCAATGGGCTCCTACAATGAGCAGTTCTTC
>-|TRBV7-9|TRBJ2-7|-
CASTRSYEQYF
TGTGCCAGTACAAGGTCCTACGAGCAGTACTTC
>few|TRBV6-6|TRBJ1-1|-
CASSSGWGGGGEAFF
TGTGCCAGCAGTTCCGGATGGGGCGGCGGGGGAGAAGCTTTCTTT
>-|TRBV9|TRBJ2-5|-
CASSVGGAYETQYF
TGTGCCAGCAGCGTAGGGGGGGCTTATGAGACCCAGTACTTC
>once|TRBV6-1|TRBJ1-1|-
CASSFSLSNTEAFF
TGTGCCAGCAGTTTTTCCCTTTCGAACACTGAAGCTTTCTTT
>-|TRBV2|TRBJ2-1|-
CASSSTSGSSYNEQFF
TGTGCCAGCAGCTCCACGTCAGGTAGCTCCTACAATGAGCAGTTCTTC
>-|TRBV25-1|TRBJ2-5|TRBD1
CASSEPGQGRETQYF
TGTGCCAGCAGTGAGCCGGGACAGGGGCGGGAGACCCAGTACTTC
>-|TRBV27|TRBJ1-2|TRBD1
CASSSGQAYSYGYTF
TGTGCCAGCAGTTCTGGACAGGCCTATAGCTATGGCTACACCTTC
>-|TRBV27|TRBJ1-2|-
CASSFRQGGGYTF
TGTGCCAGCAGTTTTCGGCAGGGAGGTGGCTACACCTTC
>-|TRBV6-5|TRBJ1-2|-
CASSYSSGMGYGYTF
TGTGCCAGCAGTTACTCGTCGGGGATGGGGTATGGCTACACCTTC
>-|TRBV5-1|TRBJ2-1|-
CASSYPGDEQFF
TGCGCCAGCAGCTACCCGGGGGATGAGCAGTTCTTC
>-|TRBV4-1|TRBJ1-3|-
CASSQDAVGGNTIYF
TGCGCCAGCAGCCAAGACGCCGTGGGAGGAAACACCATATATTTT
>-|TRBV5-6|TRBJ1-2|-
CASPPGEYGYTF
TGTGCCAGCCCGCCAGGGGAATATGGCTACACCTTC
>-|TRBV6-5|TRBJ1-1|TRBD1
CASRLGQGYTEAFF
TGTGCCAGCAGATTGGGACAGGGGTACACTGAAGCTTTCTTT
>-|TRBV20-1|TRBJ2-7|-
CSARELDEQYF
TGCAGTGCTAGAGAGCTGGACGAGCAGTACTTC
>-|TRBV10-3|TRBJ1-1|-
CAIRPIGGEAFF
TGTGCCATCAGACCCATAGGTGGGGAAGCTTTCTTT
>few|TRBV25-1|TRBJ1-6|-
CASSAGGALHF
TGTGCCAGCAGTGCGGGGGGGGCCCTCCACTTT
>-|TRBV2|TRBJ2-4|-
CASSVVSKGNIQYF
TGTGCCAGCAGTGTAGTCAGCAAGGGAAACATTCAGTACTTC
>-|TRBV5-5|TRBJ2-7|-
CASSLGTRSLVEQYF
TGTGCCAGCAGCTTGGGGACAAGATCCCTCGTGGAGCAGTACTTC